The 20 T cell receptor beta chains below all came from one sample that was sequenced in a study of blood T cell repertoires in COVID-19. The method was immunoSEQ multiplex PCR; TCRdb's version includes in-frame clones alone and lacks a portion of them. The sample consists of some 69,000 clones, approximately 79% of them appearing once. The sequencing input was peripheral blood. These receptors originate from a human donor in a cohort sampled during active COVID-19.

The V and J genes are TRBV12-3 or TRBV12-4 and TRBJ1-5, with D unclear. V lost 7 bases and J 6 bases, leaving 13 bases between the germline ends. The CDR3 sequence is 13 residues long. The CDR3 region has the DNA TGTGCCAGCACCAATTCCCCGGGTCAGCCCCAGCATTTT. Amino acids: CASTNSPGQPQHF.

The rearrangement joins TRBV12-3 or TRBV12-4 to TRBJ2-7; maybe TRBD2 (6 bases). This CDR3 spans 13 amino acids. Trimming pared 3 bases from V and 4 bases from J, leaving 10 bases between. The CDR3: CASSLGGSYEQYF. The CDR3 DNA reads TGTGCCAGCAGTTTGGGAGGATCGTACGAGCAGTACTTC.

The chain combines TRBV2 with TRBJ2-3; D may be TRBD1 (5 bases). This CDR3 has 13 residues. Germline V gene lookup returns CDR1 SNHLY and CDR2 FYNNEI. The V end was cut by 7 bases, the J end by 5 bases, with 13 bases between. CDR3 nucleotides: TGTGCCAGCACGGCAGGGCAAAAAGATACGCAGTATTTT. It specifies CASTAGQKDTQYF. Full variable domain (remainder filled in from reference TRBV2 and TRBJ2-3): EPEVTQTPSHQVTQMGQEVILRCVPISNHLYFYWYRQILGQKVEFLVSFYNNEISEKSEIFDDQFSVERPDGSNFTLKIRSTKLEDSAMYFCASTAGQKDTQYFGPGTRLTVL.

This chain uses TRBV7-2 with TRBJ2-7; D may be TRBD2 (7 bases). CDR3 size: 15 residues. Germline V gene data show CDR1 as SGHTA and CDR2 as FQGNSA. V dropped 1 base and J dropped 3 bases, with 13 bases sitting between them. For the CDR3, the DNA is TGTGCCAGCAGCTTAGAATGGGGGGGCTACTACGAGCAGTACTTC. This translates into CASSLEWGGYYEQYF.

The chain uses TRBV6-6 and TRBJ2-7, with 12 bases fitting TRBD1. Germline V lookup: CDR1 MNHNY, CDR2 SVGAGI (reference sequence). With V trimmed by 6 bases and J by 4 bases, 7 bases remained unmatched. The CDR3 extends over 15 amino acids. CDR3 nucleotide sequence: TGTGCCAGCAGGGGGGGGACAGGGGGCCTTTACGAGCAGTACTTC. It codes for CASRGGTGGLYEQYF.

In DNA, the CDR3 is TGTGCCAGCAGCCCGCCGGGGAGCTCCTACGAGCAGTACTTC. This translates into CASSPPGSSYEQYF. The V call is TRBV28, the J call TRBJ2-7; possible D gene TRBD2, 5 bases. The V gene's germline CDR1 is MDHEN and CDR2 SYDVKM. The CDR3 has 14 amino acids. The ends were cut back, 6 bases at V and 0 bases at J, with 12 bases in the middle. Using reference TRBV28 and TRBJ2-7 for the parts outside the CDR3, the full variable domain is DVKVTQSSRYLVKRTGEKVFLECVQDMDHENMFWYRQDPGLGLRLIYFSYDVKMKEKGDIPEGYSVSREKKERFSLILESASTNQTSMYLCASSPPGSSYEQYFGPGTRLTVT.

This chain connects TRBV5-4 to TRBJ2-7; tentative D call: TRBD1 (6 bases). Trimming cost V 4 bases and J 2 bases, with 13 bases left between them. Germline CDR1 SGHNT, CDR2 YYREEE (reference sequence). The CDR3 length is 14 residues. This CDR3 is CASSPGTPPYEQYF. CDR3 sequence (DNA): TGTGCCAGCAGCCCCGGGACACCTCCCTACGAGCAGTACTTC. The full variable domain, with the rest looked up from reference TRBV5-4 and TRBJ2-7, is ETGVTQSPTHLIKTRGQQVTLRCSSQSGHNTVSWYQQALGQGPQFIFQYYREEENGRGNFPPRFSGLQFPNYSSELNVNALELDDSALYLCASSPGTPPYEQYFGPGTRLTVT.

The chain has TRBV5-1 and TRBJ2-2; 7 positions match TRBD2. V was pared by 7 bases and J by 3 bases, with 6 bases of the junction left unmatched. Per germline, CDR1 SGHRS and CDR2 YFSETQ. The CDR3 contains 14 residues. The CDR3 is CASRREIDTGELFF. The CDR3 nucleotides are TGCGCCAGCCGGCGGGAGATTGACACCGGGGAGCTGTTTTTT.

This chain joins TRBV5-1 and TRBJ2-3; D uncertain. CDR1 is SGHRS and CDR2 is YFSETQ in the germline V gene. V was pared by 0 bases and J by 8 bases, with 10 bases between. The CDR3 covers 13 residues. The CDR3 here is CASSLAGPGTQYF. The CDR3 DNA reads TGCGCCAGCAGCTTGGCCGGCCCAGGTACGCAGTATTTT.

V and J are TRBV28 and TRBJ2-7; no clear D gene. The CDR3 totals 12 residues. Germline V gene data show CDR1 as MDHEN and CDR2 as SYDVKM. Trimming removed 11 bases at V and 1 base at J, with 12 bases between. In nucleotides, the CDR3 is TGTGCCGCTACTACCGGATCCTACGAGCAGTACTTC. Protein product: CAATTGSYEQYF.

This clone has at least ten counts. This sequence joins TRBV28 and TRBJ1-1, with D maybe TRBD1 (5 bases). This CDR3 spans 14 amino acids. The germline V gene encodes CDR1 MDHEN and CDR2 SYDVKM. Trimming left V 3 bases short and J 4 bases short, with 12 bases between. The CDR3 here is CASSLGPKGTEAFF. The CDR3 bases are TGTGCCAGCAGTTTGGGGCCCAAGGGCACTGAAGCTTTCTTT.

CDR3: CASRGTGTGLARLHF. The CDR3 DNA is TGTGCCAGCAGAGGAACCGGGACAGGCCTTGCCCGCCTCCACTTT. The chain couples TRBV28 to TRBJ1-6; TRBD1 agrees at 8 bases. The CDR3 contains 15 residues. Germline V gene sequence: CDR1 MDHEN, CDR2 SYDVKM. J was trimmed by 15 bases and V by 6 bases; bases with no gene match: 16.

The rearrangement joins TRBV5-1 to TRBJ2-3, with D possibly matching TRBD1 (6 bases). The CDR3 is 18 residues long. The V end lost 0 bases, the J end lost 2 bases, and 19 bases lay between the germline ends. From germline, CDR1 is SGHRS and CDR2 YFSETQ. CDR3 residues: CASSLANRAHILTDTQYF. DNA of the CDR3: TGCGCCAGCAGCTTGGCCAACAGGGCACACATACTCACAGATACGCAGTATTTT.

The chain couples TRBV19 to TRBJ1-1; D may be TRBD1 (5 bases). Germline V gene lookup returns CDR1 LNHDA and CDR2 SQIVND (reference sequence). The CDR3 is 14 residues long. Between the trimmed V and J ends, which lost 5 bases and 2 bases, there was a span of 12 bases. The CDR3 sequence is CASSDRQQNTEAFF. DNA of the CDR3: TGTGCCAGTAGTGATCGACAGCAAAACACTGAAGCTTTCTTT.

This chain links TRBV24-1 with TRBJ1-2, with D possibly TRBD1 on 5 matching bases. CDR1 and CDR2 (germline): KGHDR, SFDVKD. Trimming pared 7 bases from V and 2 bases from J, leaving 13 bases between. The CDR3 length is 14 residues. CDR3 in DNA: TGTGCCACCAGACCCGGGGGGGGGAACTATGGCTACACCTTC. As protein: CATRPGGGNYGYTF.

The gene calls are TRBV19 and TRBJ2-1; 10 positions agree with TRBD2. The J segment lost 7 bases and the V segment lost 1 base, leaving 7 bases of the junction unmatched. The CDR3 is 16 amino acids. Germline loops: CDR1 LNHDA, CDR2 SQIVND (reference sequence). The CDR3: CASSIGAGGSRNEQFF. DNA for the CDR3: TGTGCCAGTAGTATAGGAGCGGGGGGGTCGAGGAATGAGCAGTTCTTC.

The chain links TRBV19 to TRBJ1-6; the match to TRBD1 covers 8 bases. The CDR3 contains 15 residues. Germline lookup yields CDR1 LNHDA and CDR2 SQIVND (reference sequence). With V trimmed by 8 bases and J by 5 bases, 8 bases remained unmatched. The CDR3 region has the DNA TGTGCCAGTGGATCAACAGGGGGGGATAATTCACCCCTCCACTTT. It translates to CASGSTGGDNSPLHF.

The chain recombines TRBV2 with TRBJ2-1, with TRBD1 matching over 7 bases. The CDR3 covers 11 residues. V trimming: 4 bases; J trimming: 10 bases; junction bases outside the gene matches: 1. CDR1 is SNHLY, CDR2 FYNNEI, per germline. CDR3: CASSADREQFF. The CDR3 DNA follows: TGTGCCAGCAGTGCGGACAGGGAGCAGTTCTTC.

The gene calls are TRBV28 and TRBJ2-3; weak D call: TRBD1 (6 bases). The CDR3 is made up of 16 amino acids. Germline V CDR1 and CDR2: MDHEN, SYDVKM. The V end was cut by 3 bases, the J end by 0 bases, with 13 bases between. The CDR3 nucleotides are TGTGCCAGCAGTTTCATTGGGGGCGGTAGCACAGATACGCAGTATTTT. This sequence encodes CASSFIGGGSTDTQYF.

The chain is built from TRBV27 and TRBJ2-3, with 8 bases fitting TRBD2. Germline V gene lookup returns CDR1 MNHEY and CDR2 SMNVEV (reference sequence). The CDR3 is 15 residues long. The V gene end was trimmed by 2 bases and the J gene end by 5 bases; junction bases not matched to a gene: 6. This CDR3 is CASSLVREGQDTQYF. CDR3 nucleotides: TGTGCCAGCAGTTTAGTACGGGAGGGCCAAGATACGCAGTATTTT.